A selection of T cell receptor beta chains follows, all from one sample in a study of identical twins. TCRdb reprocessed the 5' RACE reads via MiXCR and lists one record per CDR3 protein. The data hold approximately 490,000 distinct CDR3 sequences, with 20% to 25% observed a single time. The sample was also linked to a second study, of yellow fever vaccine responses in identical twins.

Material: CD4+ T cells sorted from blood. The receptors stem from a woman younger than 30 in good health. CDR3s include the opening cysteine and the closing phenylalanine or tryptophan. D genes are given only for firm matches. The listing skips clone size in some rows; elsewhere it reads once, few, many or a size class.

D gene	clone size	V gene	J gene	CDR3 length	CDR3 DNA	CDR3 protein
TRBD2	many	TRBV12-3/TRBV12-4	TRBJ2-7	14	TGTGCCAGCAGGACTAGCGGGAGCTCCTACGAGCAGTACTTC	CASRTSGSSYEQYF
-	-	TRBV28	TRBJ2-5	13	TGTGCCAGCAGTCCAGGAGGGCTGGAGACCCAGTACTTC	CASSPGGLETQYF
-	-	TRBV3-1	TRBJ2-2	15	TGTGCCAGCAGTCCCCAGGCGTGGGGCACCGGGGAGCTGTTTTTT	CASSPQAWGTGELFF
TRBD2	few	TRBV3-1	TRBJ2-3	15	TGTGCCAGCACCCGACTAGCGGGGGGCACAGATACGCAGTATTTT	CASTRLAGGTDTQYF
-	many	TRBV27	TRBJ2-2	15	TGTGCCAGCAGTTGGGGGGAGGTTAACACCGGGGAGCTGTTTTTT	CASSWGEVNTGELFF
-	few	TRBV24-1	TRBJ2-1	15	TGTGCCACCAGTGACCCAAGCAGCTCCTACAATGAGCAGTTCTTC	CATSDPSSSYNEQFF
-	few	TRBV5-1	TRBJ1-1	16	TGCGCCAGCAGCTTGGACATTAACCGGGTGAGCACTGAAGCTTTCTTT	CASSLDINRVSTEAFF
-	many	TRBV5-1	TRBJ1-1	15	TGCGCCAGCAGCTTGGACGGACAAATGAACACTGAAGCTTTCTTT	CASSLDGQMNTEAFF
-	few	TRBV28	TRBJ1-6	14	TGTGCCAGCAGTTTGGTACAGAATAATTCACCCCTCCACTTT	CASSLVQNNSPLHF
-	few	TRBV4-1	TRBJ2-1	15	TGCGCCAGCAGCCGAGAGGGACTTCCCTACAATGAGCAGTTCTTC	CASSREGLPYNEQFF
-	-	TRBV9	TRBJ1-1	13	TGTGCCAGCAGCGTACTCAGAGACACTGAAGCTTTCTTT	CASSVLRDTEAFF
-	few	TRBV9	TRBJ2-1	16	TGTGCCAGCAGCGGAGGGATAGCGACCTCCTACAATGAGCAGTTCTTC	CASSGGIATSYNEQFF
-	-	TRBV6-1	TRBJ1-2	15	TGTGCCAGCAGTCCGGGCCTGGCTCCTAACTATGGCTACACCTTC	CASSPGLAPNYGYTF
-	many	TRBV9	TRBJ2-5	16	TGTGCCAGCAGCCAAAGAGGTGGGGGAGTAGTCGAGACCCAGTACTTC	CASSQRGGGVVETQYF
TRBD2	-	TRBV20-1	TRBJ2-3	17	TGCAGTGCTTCCCGTTGGACTAGCGGGAGTGGCACAGATACGCAGTATTTT	CSASRWTSGSGTDTQYF
-	few	TRBV7-3	TRBJ2-1	15	TGTGCCAGCAGCGTCCGAGGACAGAACTACAATGAGCAGTTCTTC	CASSVRGQNYNEQFF
-	few	TRBV18	TRBJ2-6	16	TGTGCCACACGCTCCGGAGTAAGCTCTGGGGCCAACGTCCTGACTTTC	CATRSGVSSGANVLTF
-	few	TRBV9	TRBJ2-1	11	TGTGCCAGCAGCACCGGTGGTGAGCAGTTCTTC	CASSTGGEQFF
-	few	TRBV7-8	TRBJ1-4	15	TGTGCCAGCAGGCAAGACAGTGCAACTAATGAAAAACTGTTTTTT	CASRQDSATNEKLFF
-	once	TRBV5-5	TRBJ2-2	15	TGTGCCAGCAGCTTGGTACCGGGGAACGCCGGGGAGCTGTTTTTT	CASSLVPGNAGELFF
-	many	TRBV28	TRBJ1-2	14	TGTGCCAGCAGTCCCCCCGACAAATTCTATGGCTACACCTTC	CASSPPDKFYGYTF
TRBD2	-	TRBV5-1	TRBJ2-7	11	TGCGCCAGCAGCGGGGAGGGCGAGCAGTACTTC	CASSGEGEQYF
-	few	TRBV7-3	TRBJ2-2	13	TGTGCCAGCAGCCCATATGACACCGGGGAGCTGTTTTTT	CASSPYDTGELFF
TRBD2	few	TRBV10-3	TRBJ2-1	16	TGTGCCATCAGTGAGTCTTATACTAGCGGGATCAATGAGCAGTTCTTC	CAISESYTSGINEQFF
TRBD1	-	TRBV13	TRBJ2-7	17	TGTGCCAGCAGCCCCCGGGGAAGGGGACAGGGTAACTACGAGCAGTACTTC	CASSPRGRGQGNYEQYF
TRBD2	-	TRBV3-1	TRBJ2-5	19	TGTGCCAGCAGCCACGCCATTTCGCGAACTAGCGGGGATAAGGAGACCCAGTACTTC	CASSHAISRTSGDKETQYF
-	-	TRBV6-5	TRBJ2-5	14	TGTGCCAGCAGTTACACCCAGGGCGGAGAGACCCAGTACTTC	CASSYTQGGETQYF
-	-	TRBV28	TRBJ2-1	16	TGTGCCAGCAGGCGACGTCTAGGTCAGGCGTACAATGAGCAGTTCTTC	CASRRRLGQAYNEQFF
TRBD2	few	TRBV24-1	TRBJ2-1	19	TGTGCCACCAGTGATTCGCCGGGACTAGCGGGAGATTACTACAATGAGCAGTTCTTC	CATSDSPGLAGDYYNEQFF
TRBD2	-	TRBV20-1	TRBJ2-1	16	TGCAGTGCTAGAGTGAGCGGGGGGGCCTCTTCCAATGAGCAGTTCTTC	CSARVSGGASSNEQFF
-	few	TRBV29-1	TRBJ2-6	13	TGCAGCGTTGAGGGTTCTGGGGCCAACGTCCTGACTTTC	CSVEGSGANVLTF
-	few	TRBV7-6	TRBJ2-3	13	TGTGCCAGCAGCTTAGGTCCCGGGGATACGCAGTATTTT	CASSLGPGDTQYF
TRBD2	-	TRBV7-3	TRBJ2-2	18	TGTGCCAGCAGCTTAACGTCGGTGGGAGGGCCGGGGACCGGGGAGCTGTTTTTT	CASSLTSVGGPGTGELFF
-	-	TRBV7-9	TRBJ1-4	14	TGTGCCAGCAGCCCAGGAAGTTTTAATGAAAAACTGTTTTTT	CASSPGSFNEKLFF
-	-	TRBV5-5	TRBJ2-2	14	TGTGCCAGCAGCCATGACACAGGGATCGGGGAGCTGTTTTTT	CASSHDTGIGELFF
-	few	TRBV5-6	TRBJ2-1	12	TGTGCCAGTGAAACAGGATTTCGTGAGCAGTTCTTC	CASETGFREQFF
-	-	TRBV7-9	TRBJ1-1	13	TGTGCCAGCAGCCTACTTTACGGGAACGAAGCTTTCTTT	CASSLLYGNEAFF
TRBD2	few	TRBV7-9	TRBJ2-1	15	TGTGCCAGCAGCTCGACTAGCGGGCTCTCCAATGAGCAGTTCTTC	CASSSTSGLSNEQFF
TRBD1	-	TRBV29-1	TRBJ2-5	11	TGCAGCGTGCGGACAGGGGAGACCCAGTACTTC	CSVRTGETQYF
TRBD2	-	TRBV20-1	TRBJ2-7	15	TGCAGTGCTAGGGAAACTCGAGCGGGAGTAACCGAGCAGTACTTC	CSARETRAGVTEQYF
-	-	TRBV6-4	TRBJ2-5	15	TGTGCCAGCAGTACCAACAGTGAAGGTGCGGAGACCCAGTACTTC	CASSTNSEGAETQYF
-	few	TRBV5-1	TRBJ2-3	15	TGCGCCAGCAGCTTGGGGTTTTTGTACACAGATACGCAGTATTTT	CASSLGFLYTDTQYF
TRBD1	-	TRBV20-1	TRBJ2-7	15	TGCAGTGCGCTGGGCACCGGGACAGGGGTCTACGAGCAGTACTTC	CSALGTGTGVYEQYF
-	-	TRBV4-1	TRBJ2-5	11	TGCGCCAGCAGCCAAAACCGGGCCCAGTACTTC	CASSQNRAQYF
-	-	TRBV5-1	TRBJ2-2	16	TGCGCCAGCAGCCCCATGAGGGGGACGAACACCGGGGAGCTGTTTTTT	CASSPMRGTNTGELFF
TRBD2	-	TRBV20-1	TRBJ2-2	17	TGCAGTGCTAGAGACGGACTAGTGAAATCGAACACCGGGGAGCTGTTTTTT	CSARDGLVKSNTGELFF
TRBD2	-	TRBV6-5	TRBJ2-7	16	TGTGCCAGCAGTTGGGGGGCGACTAGCGGGAGATACGAGCAGTACTTC	CASSWGATSGRYEQYF
-	few	TRBV7-3	TRBJ2-1	17	TGTGCCAGCAGCTTAAGGGGGCCGGTACAGGGAAACAATGAGCAGTTCTTC	CASSLRGPVQGNNEQFF
TRBD1	-	TRBV5-1	TRBJ2-1	15	TGCGCCAGCAGCTTCCTACAGGGGGCCGGGAATGAGCAGTTCTTC	CASSFLQGAGNEQFF
TRBD1	-	TRBV24-1	TRBJ2-5	16	TGTGCCACCAGTGATTCGGACAGGGGTTTTCAAGAGACCCAGTACTTC	CATSDSDRGFQETQYF
TRBD2	-	TRBV27	TRBJ2-7	15	TGTGCCAGCAGCCTGCTAGCGGGGTTTACGTCCAAGCAGTACTTC	CASSLLAGFTSKQYF
-	once	TRBV5-1	TRBJ2-7	13	TGCGCCAGCGAAGAAGGGGGGTCCAACGAGCAGTACTTC	CASEEGGSNEQYF
TRBD2	few	TRBV5-1	TRBJ2-2	15	TGCGCCAGCAGCTTTAGCGGGAGGGCCACCGGGGAGCTGTTTTTT	CASSFSGRATGELFF
TRBD2	few	TRBV7-3	TRBJ2-1	17	TGTGCCAGCAGCATTACTAGCGGGAGTATCCGCTACAATGAGCAGTTCTTC	CASSITSGSIRYNEQFF
-	-	TRBV6-2/TRBV6-3	TRBJ2-1	15	TGTGCCAGCAGCGGTACGGGGACGAGGAGTCATGAGCAGTTCTTC	CASSGTGTRSHEQFF
-	few	TRBV6-5	TRBJ2-3	15	TGTGCCAGCAGTTACCCCGTGGGGCCCGTCGATGTTCAGTATTTT	CASSYPVGPVDVQYF
-	-	TRBV2	TRBJ2-7	11	TGTGCCAGCAGAACTAGTCCCGAGCAGTACTTC	CASRTSPEQYF